A selection of T cell receptor beta chains follows, all from one sample in a study of shared clonotypes between healthy human individuals. The table came from immunoSEQ multiplex PCR; TCRdb's copy has only in-frame clones and leaves some out. The repertoire includes roughly 890,000 clones, 85% to 95% of them detected once, and 24% sits in the top ten. The sample consisted of naive CD8+ T cells sorted from blood. These receptors all come from a man aged 25-40 years in good health. Both conserved end residues are part of each CDR3. The D gene is left open where the match is weak. Rows give clone size only sometimes, using once, few, many, or a class for an expanded clone.

-	TRBD2	TRBV28	TRBJ2-3	TGTGCCAGCAGTGAGCGGGAGGTATCATGGACAGATACGCAGTATTTT	CASSEREVSWTDTQYF
-	-	TRBV2	TRBJ2-7	TGTGCCAGCAGTGTAGCAACTCACTACGAGCAGTACTTC	CASSVATHYEQYF
-	-	TRBV20-1	TRBJ2-7	TGCAGTGCTAGTTTTGCCGAGCAGTACTTC	CSASFAEQYF
-	TRBD2	TRBV10-3	TRBJ2-7	TGTGCCATCAGTGAGATGGAACTAGCGGTAACCTACGAGCAGTACTTC	CAISEMELAVTYEQYF
-	TRBD2	TRBV10-2	TRBJ2-7	TGCGCCAGCAAGACAAGCGGGAGCTCCTACGAGCAGTACTTC	CASKTSGSSYEQYF
-	-	TRBV11-2	TRBJ2-2	TGTGCCAGCAGCTTAGGAATAGGGGGCACCGGGGAGCTGTTTTTT	CASSLGIGGTGELFF
-	TRBD2	TRBV9	TRBJ2-3	TGTGCCAGCAGCGTAGAGGGTCGCGGGAGGATACGAGATACGCAGTATTTT	CASSVEGRGRIRDTQYF
-	-	TRBV10-3	TRBJ2-5	TGTGCCATCTGGGAGACCCAGTACTTC	CAIWETQYF
-	-	TRBV5-4	TRBJ1-3	TGTGCCAGCAGCTTGGCCGGTCTAGGGGGATCTGGAAACACCATATATTTT	CASSLAGLGGSGNTIYF
-	TRBD2	TRBV9	TRBJ2-1	TGTGCCAGCAGCGGAGGGACTAGCGCCCGAGGAGAGCAGTTCTTC	CASSGGTSARGEQFF
-	-	TRBV6-5	TRBJ2-1	TGTGCCAGCGGCAGTTACAATGAGCAGTTCTTC	CASGSYNEQFF
-	TRBD1	TRBV29-1	TRBJ2-7	TGCAGCGCCAGCCGGGACAGACCCTACGAGCAGTACTTC	CSASRDRPYEQYF
-	-	TRBV30	TRBJ2-2	TGTGCCTGGAGTGGGGACACCAGAGGAGCCGGGGAGCTGTTTTTT	CAWSGDTRGAGELFF
few	-	TRBV14	TRBJ2-7	TGTGCCAGCAGCCAGATCGCCGGGAGATACGAGCAGTACTTC	CASSQIAGRYEQYF